This TCR beta chain was captured in a study of post-analysis software for immune sequencing data. About the study: Relapsing-remitting, secondary progressive and progressive-relapsing courses of multiple sclerosis were included. Study-wide results and caveats: A handful of TRBV segments were significantly more frequent in patients than in controls. TRBV5-6, TRBV5-1 and TRBV20-1 were among these segments. Batch-matched samples strongly co-clustered by F measure. Significantly lower normalized Chao1 diversity was found in patients with multiple sclerosis relative to controls.

The TCR beta cDNA libraries contained unique molecular identifiers. Input populations of about 0.85 to 11 million T cells gave rise to approximately 500,000 cDNA molecules. MiXCR, applied by TCRdb to the PCR reads, yields one record per CDR3 protein. The repertoire holds some 700,000 distinct CDR3 sequences, with roughly three fifths as singletons. CDR3 size: 13 residues. The germline gives CDR1 SNHLY, CDR2 FYNNEI. The V gene end was trimmed by 4 bases and the J gene end by 12 bases; junction bases not matched to a gene: 11. Of note for this clonotype: As yet, its antigen is unknown.

The gene calls are TRBV2 and TRBJ1-2; 7 bases are a match to TRBD1. The material sequenced was blood. This TCR came from a girl aged 2-10 years with multiple sclerosis. CDR3 nucleotide sequence: TGTGCCAGCAGTGCCAGACAGGGCCAGAGAAACACCTTC. Protein product: CASSARQGQRNTF.